The T cell receptor (beta chain) under discussion was sequenced for a study of blood T cell repertoires in COVID-19. As for the study in general: Sources were T cells, B-cell-depleted T cells, or PBMCs; the material itself was cDNA or gDNA.

How the authors handled the data: The authors estimated nucleated cell counts from reference gene primer amplification. Assay: immunoSEQ multiplex PCR; the TCRdb copy retains only in-frame clones and omits some. The V and J calls and clone size come from that table; D and trimming were worked out from the DNA. The sample records around 130,000 clones, approximately 80% being singletons. The sequence was collected from a woman aged 60-70 years with acute or convalescent COVID-19. The sample taken for sequencing was peripheral blood.

The CDR3 DNA sequence: TGCGCCAGCAGCCAAGGGTCCGGCGGCACTGAAGCTTTCTTT. Translating gives CASSQGSGGTEAFF. This rearrangement joins TRBV4-1 to TRBJ1-1; D is unresolved. This CDR3 is built from 14 residues. Trimming removed 1 base from V and 4 bases from J, with 10 bases in between. Per the germline V gene, CDR1 is MGHRA and CDR2 is YSYEKL.